This passage covers 27 T cell receptor beta chains from one sample sequenced in a study of cytotoxic CD8 clonotypes in ibrutinib-treated CLL. Only in-frame clones appear in the TCRdb table, and some are missing; sequencing was by immunoSEQ multiplex PCR. Here the sample spans a few hundred thousand clones, under 75% being singletons. Specimen: PBMCs, collected after 24 months of ibrutinib treatment. These receptors originate from a human donor with chronic lymphocytic leukemia.

This chain links TRBV27 with TRBJ2-1; 7 positions match TRBD2. Germline V lookup: CDR1 MNHEY, CDR2 SMNVEV (reference sequence). V was pared by 2 bases and J by 3 bases, with 4 bases of the junction left unmatched. The CDR3 extends over 15 amino acids. The CDR3 loop is CASSLTAGNYNEQFF. As DNA, the CDR3 is TGTGCCAGCAGTTTAACAGCGGGAAACTACAATGAGCAGTTCTTC.

V is TRBV7-8 and J is TRBJ1-2; D is unclear. The CDR3 runs 14 residues. Trimming removed 3 bases at V and 0 bases at J, with 8 bases between. Germline lookup yields CDR1 SGHVS and CDR2 FQNEAQ. CDR3 residues: CASSFLGPNYGYTF. The CDR3 DNA sequence: TGTGCCAGCAGCTTTCTAGGACCTAACTATGGCTACACCTTC.

The V gene is TRBV27, the J gene TRBJ2-3; D unresolved. V was clipped by 5 bases and J by 0 bases, with 12 bases between them. CDR3 length equals 15 residues. Germline V gives CDR1 MNHEY, CDR2 SMNVEV (reference sequence). The CDR3 DNA is TGTGCCAGCAGTCCGTGGCGGTCTAGCACAGATACGCAGTATTTT. Translation gives CASSPWRSSTDTQYF.

This chain connects TRBV30 to TRBJ1-5; unclear D gene. The CDR3 has 11 residues. Germline V CDR1 and CDR2: GTSNPN, SVGIG (reference sequence). Trimming took off 7 bases at V and 7 bases at J, with 11 bases between the two ends. The CDR3 sequence is CALLPFQPQHF. CDR3 DNA sequence: TGTGCCTTACTTCCGTTCCAGCCCCAGCATTTT.

This clone has just one count. The rearrangement links TRBV9 to TRBJ2-5; TRBD1 agrees at 8 bases. Germline V lookup: CDR1 SGDLS, CDR2 YYNGEE. Trimming took 0 bases from V and 5 from J; bases not matched to a gene: 12. The CDR3 is 17 residues long. CDR3 DNA: TGTGCCAGCAGCGTAGACCCTACAGGGGGATCAGGGGAGACCCAGTACTTC. The encoded protein is CASSVDPTGGSGETQYF.

This CDR3 reads CASSRGSANTGELFF. CDR3 nucleotides: TGTGCCAGCAGCCGGGGCTCCGCGAACACCGGGGAGCTGTTTTTT. This chain uses TRBV6-5 with TRBJ2-2; D tentatively fits TRBD1 or TRBD2 (5 bases each). The V gene's germline CDR1 is MNHEY and CDR2 SVGAGI. V was trimmed by 6 bases and J by 0 bases, leaving 11 bases between them. CDR3 length: 15 residues.

J is TRBJ2-1 and V is TRBV5-6; perhaps TRBD1 as D (6 bases). CDR1 SGHDT and CDR2 YYEEEE come from the germline V gene. The V end lost 0 bases, the J end lost 8 bases, and 9 bases lay between the germline ends. CDR3 length equals 13 residues. The DNA for the CDR3 is TGTGCCAGCAGCTTGGTTGAGGGGGATGAGCAGTTCTTC. Its protein product is CASSLVEGDEQFF.

This sequence joins TRBV29-1 and TRBJ1-2; TRBD1 aligns across 9 bases. The CDR3 consists of 11 residues. Germline V CDR1 and CDR2: SQVTM, ANQGSEA. The V segment lost 7 bases and the J segment 10 bases; nucleotides outside the gene matches: 7. CDR3 sequence reads: CSAGTGPDYTF. CDR3 nucleotide sequence: TGCAGCGCCGGGACAGGGCCTGACTACACCTTC.

V usage is TRBV25-1 and J usage is TRBJ1-1; possible D gene TRBD1, 5 bases. Trimming removed 6 bases at V and 2 bases at J, with 19 bases between. Germline-derived CDR1 and CDR2 are MGHDK and SYGVNS. This CDR3 comprises 16 residues. The CDR3 is CASSDPTGGFNTEAFF. As DNA, the CDR3 is TGTGCCAGCAGCGACCCAACGGGGGGGTTTAACACTGAAGCTTTCTTT.

The chain employs TRBV11-2 and TRBJ2-1; possible D gene TRBD2, 6 bases. Trimming removed 5 bases at V and 3 bases at J, with 14 bases between. The CDR3 spans 15 residues. Germline V gene sequence: CDR1 SGHAT, CDR2 FQNNGV. The CDR3 DNA reads TGTGCCAGCAGCCTGTCGTTAGCGGACTACAATGAGCAGTTCTTC. Protein sequence: CASSLSLADYNEQFF.

The CDR3 spells CASSGSGTGELFF. CDR3 coding DNA: TGTGCCAGCAGCGGGTCGGGCACCGGGGAGCTGTTTTTT. The genes are TRBV2 and TRBJ2-2, with D hard to call. V lost 6 bases and J 4 bases, leaving 9 bases between the germline ends. The length of the CDR3 is 13 residues. Germline loops: CDR1 SNHLY, CDR2 FYNNEI.

This clone was picked up one time. The V gene is TRBV13, the J gene TRBJ1-1; 9 nucleotides align to TRBD1. Trimming at V came to 8 bases and at J to 2 bases, leaving 6 bases not matched to a gene. Looked up from germline, CDR1 is PRHDT and CDR2 is FYEKMQ (reference sequence). The CDR3 covers 14 residues. CDR3 residues: CASLGTGTNTEAFF. In DNA, the CDR3 is TGTGCCAGCCTCGGGACAGGGACTAACACTGAAGCTTTCTTT.

V gene TRBV19 combines with J gene TRBJ1-3; TRBD1 matches 7 bases. In germline, CDR1 is LNHDA, CDR2 SQIVND (reference sequence). With 9 bases clipped from V and 4 bases from J, the junction kept 9 bases outside the gene matches. The CDR3 spans 14 residues. In DNA form, the CDR3 reads TGTGCCAGCCTAGACAGGGAAGCCGGAAACACCATATATTTT. Its translation is CASLDREAGNTIYF.

This chain connects TRBV18 to TRBJ2-7; D remains unclear. The CDR3 extends over 14 amino acids. Germline loops: CDR1 KGHSH, CDR2 LQKENI. Trimming pared 5 bases from V and 3 bases from J, leaving 14 bases between. The CDR3 region is CASSLETRLYEQYF. The CDR3, as DNA: TGTGCCAGCTCATTGGAGACGCGGCTCTACGAGCAGTACTTC. The variable domain in full, completed from reference TRBV18 and TRBJ2-7, reads NAGVMQNPRHLVRRRGQEARLRCSPMKGHSHVYWYRQLPEEGLKFMVYLQKENIIDESGMPKERFSAEFPKEGPSILRIQQVVRGDSAAYFCASSLETRLYEQYFGPGTRLTVT.

This chain joins TRBV27 and TRBJ1-2; D perhaps matches TRBD1 (5 bases). The CDR3 has 15 amino acids. Trimming took 3 bases from V and 2 from J, leaving 13 bases between them. In germline, CDR1 is MNHEY, CDR2 SMNVEV (reference sequence). CDR3 loop: CASSFHLSGNYGYTF. The DNA for the CDR3 is TGTGCCAGCAGTTTTCATTTATCAGGGAACTATGGCTACACCTTC.

This clone was seen a handful of times. This chain uses TRBV27 with TRBJ2-3; D might be TRBD1 or TRBD2, each matching 5 bases. The germline V gene has CDR1 MNHEY and CDR2 SMNVEV (reference sequence). The CDR3 sequence is 14 residues long. Trimming shortened V by 6 bases and J by 5 bases, and 15 bases separated the two germline ends. The CDR3 here is CASRPGRRIDTQYF. CDR3 in DNA: TGTGCCAGCAGACCGGGACGCCGAATAGATACGCAGTATTTT.

This chain links TRBV10-3 with TRBJ1-4; D gene uncertain. Germline assignment: CDR1 ENHRY and CDR2 SYGVKD. With 0 bases removed from V and 4 bases from J, the gap between germline ends came to 15 bases. The CDR3 extends over 17 amino acids. The CDR3 bases are TGTGCCATCAGTGAGTCTTTTCAAGACGGTTTTAATGAAAAACTGTTTTTT. Residues: CAISESFQDGFNEKLFF.

The V gene is TRBV7-9, the J gene TRBJ2-6, with a possible D match to TRBD1 (6 bases). The CDR3 sequence is 19 residues long. Trimming cost V 0 bases and J 4 bases, with 19 bases left between them. Germline V gives CDR1 SEHNR, CDR2 FQNEAQ (reference sequence). DNA of the CDR3: TGTGCCAGCAGCTTAGCCCTAGGACAGCCATCGCGGGGGGCCAACGTCCTGACTTTC. Translated: CASSLALGQPSRGANVLTF.

The chain uses TRBV28 and TRBJ2-7, with D perhaps matching TRBD2 (5 bases). This CDR3 contains 16 residues. The germline V and J ends were trimmed by 6 bases and 3 bases, with 21 bases remaining between them. The germline gives CDR1 MDHEN, CDR2 SYDVKM. The CDR3 DNA reads TGTGCCAGCAGCCCTCCCCAGCAGGCGGGCGACTACGAGCAGTACTTC. It translates to CASSPPQQAGDYEQYF.

The chain couples TRBV7-8 to TRBJ2-7, with D hard to call. The germline V and J ends were trimmed by 1 base and 5 bases, with 3 bases remaining between them. Per the germline V gene, CDR1 is SGHVS and CDR2 is FQNEAQ. This CDR3 contains 11 residues. The CDR3 region has the DNA TGTGCCAGCAGCTTAGTCGACGAGCAGTACTTC. It codes for CASSLVDEQYF.

The chain couples TRBV15 to TRBJ2-4; the D call may be TRBD1 or TRBD2 (5 bases each). The germline V and J ends were trimmed by 3 bases and 2 bases, with 20 bases remaining between them. Per the germline V gene, CDR1 is LNHNV and CDR2 is YYDKDF (reference sequence). The CDR3 runs to 18 residues. This chain's CDR3 is CATSSSGTWVFPKNIQYF. DNA for the CDR3: TGTGCCACCAGCAGTTCCGGGACGTGGGTTTTCCCCAAAAACATTCAGTACTTC.

V and J are TRBV1 and TRBJ2-3; no DNA check was done on the table's D call, TRBD1. TRBV1 is a listed pseudogene. This CDR3 region has 14 residues. The CDR3 DNA follows: TGCACCAGCAGCCACGCACAACCACCAGATACGCAGTATTTT. Translation: CTSSHAQPPDTQYF.

The J gene is TRBJ2-3, the V gene TRBV19; TRBD2 matches 11 bases. This CDR3 spans 18 amino acids. The trim removed 6 bases at V and 6 bases at J, leaving 17 bases unmatched. Germline V CDR1 and CDR2: LNHDA, SQIVND (reference sequence). The CDR3 sequence: CASRTLAGGFQEVDTQYF. As DNA, the CDR3 is TGTGCCAGTAGGACTCTAGCGGGAGGATTTCAAGAGGTGGATACGCAGTATTTT. The entire variable domain, with the rest obtained from reference TRBV19 and TRBJ2-3, is as follows: DGGITQSPKYLFRKEGQNVTLSCEQNLNHDAMYWYRQDPGQGLRLIYYSQIVNDFQKGDIAEGYSVSREKKESFPLTVTSAQKNPTAFYLCASRTLAGGFQEVDTQYFGPGTRLTVL.

This chain uses TRBV2 with TRBJ1-4; 7 bases are a match to TRBD1. Germline CDR1 reads SNHLY; CDR2 reads FYNNEI. CDR3 size: 15 residues. Trimming removed 6 bases from V and 5 bases from J; junction bases left unmatched: 9. The CDR3 nucleotides are TGTGCCAGCAGCGCCTCGGGACAGTGGAATGAAAAACTGTTTTTT. This translates into CASSASGQWNEKLFF.

This chain uses TRBV6-5 with TRBJ1-4; tentative D call: TRBD1 (6 bases). Germline lookup yields CDR1 MNHEY and CDR2 SVGAGI. Trimming stripped 5 bases from V and 3 bases from J, with 7 bases between. The CDR3 sequence is 13 residues long. This chain's CDR3 is CASSRTANEKLFF. As DNA, the CDR3 is TGTGCCAGCAGTCGGACAGCTAATGAAAAACTGTTTTTT.

This clone was seen a few times. This sequence joins TRBV4-1 and TRBJ2-4; 8 bases are shared with TRBD1. The germline CDR1 and CDR2 sequences are MGHRA and YSYEKL. V was clipped by 2 bases and J by 8 bases; unmatched bases: 8. The CDR3 runs 15 residues. In DNA, the CDR3 is TGCGCCAGCAGCCAATTCCCGGACAGGGTGGACATTCAGTACTTC. Its translation is CASSQFPDRVDIQYF.

The J gene is TRBJ2-5, the V gene TRBV9; 9 positions agree with TRBD1. The V and J ends lost 6 bases and 2 bases, in that order; junction bases with no gene match: 8. The germline V gene encodes CDR1 SGDLS and CDR2 YYNGEE. The CDR3 contains 15 residues. CDR3: CASTFTGGRQETQYF. The CDR3 DNA sequence: TGTGCCAGCACGTTTACAGGGGGCCGGCAAGAGACCCAGTACTTC.